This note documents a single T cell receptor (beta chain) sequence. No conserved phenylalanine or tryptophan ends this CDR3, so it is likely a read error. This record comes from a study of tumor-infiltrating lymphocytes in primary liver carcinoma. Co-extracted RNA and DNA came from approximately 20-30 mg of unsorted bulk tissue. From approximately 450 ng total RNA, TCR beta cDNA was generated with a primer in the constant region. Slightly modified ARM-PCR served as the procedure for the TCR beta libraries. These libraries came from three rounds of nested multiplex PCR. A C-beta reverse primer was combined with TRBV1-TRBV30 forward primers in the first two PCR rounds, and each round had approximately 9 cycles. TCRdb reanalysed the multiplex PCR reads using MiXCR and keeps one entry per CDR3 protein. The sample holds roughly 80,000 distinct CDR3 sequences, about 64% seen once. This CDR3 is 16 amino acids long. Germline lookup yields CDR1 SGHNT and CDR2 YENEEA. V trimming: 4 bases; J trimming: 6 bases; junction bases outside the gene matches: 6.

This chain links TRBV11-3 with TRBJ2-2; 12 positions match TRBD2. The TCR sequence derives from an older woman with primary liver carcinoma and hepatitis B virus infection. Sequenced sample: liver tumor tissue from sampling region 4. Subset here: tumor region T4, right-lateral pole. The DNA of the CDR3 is TGTGCCAGCAGCTCGTCTAGCGGGAGGGTGGCCGGGGAGCTGTTTCTT. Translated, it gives CASSSSSGRVAGELFL.